The rows below give T cell receptor beta chains drawn from one sample of a study of OX40 agonist ivuxolimab in advanced cancers. Data came from immunoSEQ multiplex PCR; TCRdb stores just in-frame clones and leaves some out. Counted here are some 15,000 clones, 65% to 75% occurring once; the ten biggest clones make up around 33%. The specimen comprised CD4+ or CD8+ T cells sorted from blood, sampled in a trial of the OX40 agonist ivuxolimab. These receptors originate from an adult with an advanced solid tumor such as melanoma, head and neck, liver or kidney cancer. Both conserved end residues are part of each CDR3.

cdr3_length	v_call	j_call	cdr3_aa
14	TRBV9	TRBJ2-3	CASSPPNSGDTQYF
13	TRBV2	TRBJ2-1	CASPNRGDNEQFF
14	TRBV9	TRBJ2-1	CASSVDSGNNEQFF
16	TRBV7-9	TRBJ2-7	CASSSNIAGGTYEQYF
15	TRBV18	TRBJ2-2	CASSPPIPSAGELFF
15	TRBV9	TRBJ2-4	CASSERTGAKNIQYF
13	TRBV7-6	TRBJ2-7	CASSFSGSYEQYF
13	TRBV4-2	TRBJ2-1	CAYGTSGRFEQFF
14	TRBV4-1	TRBJ2-1	CASSLHDSYNEQFF
14	TRBV7-8	TRBJ2-7	CASSFVQPSYEQYF
14	TRBV13	TRBJ2-7	CASSLTSERYEQYF
14	TRBV4-3	TRBJ2-2	CASSRDRQTGELFF
14	TRBV13	TRBJ2-7	CASSLVTGDYEQYF
15	TRBV15	TRBJ1-1	CATSSSKTGTAEAFF
16	TRBV7-9	TRBJ1-5	CATSSLLGISNQPQHF
11	TRBV19	TRBJ1-1	CASSPGPEAFF
14	TRBV15	TRBJ1-4	CATSRGPTNEKLFF
13	TRBV27	TRBJ1-2	CASSSSGVFGYTF
17	TRBV23-1	TRBJ1-5	CASTISKGKGLNQPQHF
14	TRBV7-8	TRBJ2-1	CASSSVAGEVEQFF
15	TRBV21-1	TRBJ2-2	CASSKGQGNTGELFF
14	TRBV5-1	TRBJ2-3	CASSLLGRTDTQYF
15	TRBV9	TRBJ1-2	CASSLGKGVAGGYTF
15	TRBV27	TRBJ1-1	CASSLSGTGRTEAFF
15	TRBV4-3	TRBJ2-3	CASSANLRGTDTQYF
15	TRBV14	TRBJ1-1	CASSTRRQGTTEAFF
15	TRBV19	TRBJ2-1	CASSNSQVGYNEQFF
15	TRBV4-1	TRBJ2-7	CASSQRQGKSYEQYF
15	TRBV4-3	TRBJ1-5	CASSLTTGNNQPQHF
15	TRBV28	TRBJ1-5	CASSFRGQGNQPQHF
15	TRBV19	TRBJ1-2	CASSIGDRGPYGYTF
13	TRBV6-4	TRBJ1-1	CASSDRDNTEAFF
15	TRBV2	TRBJ2-5	CASSAGVIREETQYF
15	TRBV29-1	TRBJ1-2	CSVEDGRTGVLGYTF
15	TRBV7-9	TRBJ1-2	CASSFSDQVNYGYTF
13	TRBV6-6	TRBJ2-7	CASSPSGGYEQYF
17	TRBV6-1	TRBJ2-7	CASSEARAGTDTYEQYF
16	TRBV7-9	TRBJ2-3	CASSPRGLGGTDTQYF
16	TRBV11-3	TRBJ2-1	CASSLVLGGPYNEQFF
16	TRBV9	TRBJ2-3	CASSVDPGILVDTQYF